Below, 28 T cell receptor beta chains from the same sample are listed, as sequenced in a study of shared clonotypes between healthy human individuals. Sequenced by immunoSEQ multiplex PCR; TCRdb stores in-frame clones only, minus some. This sample has about 520,000 clones, with about 96% found just once. The sequencing sample was made of naive CD4+ T cells sorted from blood. Subset specified: CD45RA+ positively selected. These receptor sequences come from a woman aged 30 to 39 in good health.

The gene calls are TRBV5-1 and TRBJ1-4; possible D gene TRBD1, 5 bases. Trimming stripped 2 bases from V and 8 bases from J, with 13 bases between. Germline V lookup: CDR1 SGHRS, CDR2 YFSETQ. The CDR3 has 14 residues. CDR3 sequence reads: CASSLSWGEEKLFF. Written as DNA, the CDR3 is TGCGCCAGCAGCTTAAGTTGGGGCGAAGAAAAACTGTTTTTT.

The rearrangement links TRBV28 to TRBJ2-3; a possible D gene is TRBD1 (5 bases). The V end lost 6 bases, the J end lost 6 bases, and 13 bases lay between the germline ends. There are 13 residues in the CDR3. Per germline, CDR1 MDHEN and CDR2 SYDVKM. This chain's CDR3 is CASRPQGSDTQYF. In DNA form, the CDR3 reads TGTGCCAGCAGGCCTCAGGGTTCGGATACGCAGTATTTT. The entire variable domain, with the rest obtained from reference TRBV28 and TRBJ2-3, is as follows: DVKVTQSSRYLVKRTGEKVFLECVQDMDHENMFWYRQDPGLGLRLIYFSYDVKMKEKGDIPEGYSVSREKKERFSLILESASTNQTSMYLCASRPQGSDTQYFGPGTRLTVL.

For this clone: Distinct nucleotide sequences in the sample also encode this CDR3. The chain combines TRBV5-1 with TRBJ2-7; 7 nucleotides align to TRBD2. This CDR3 is built from 14 residues. The V segment lost 0 bases and the J segment 2 bases; nucleotides outside the gene matches: 2. Per the germline V gene, CDR1 is SGHRS and CDR2 is YFSETQ. The CDR3, as DNA: TGCGCCAGCAGCTTGGCTAGCGGACCCTACGAGCAGTACTTC. Encoded protein: CASSLASGPYEQYF.

The chain couples TRBV4-2 to TRBJ2-7; 11 nucleotides line up with TRBD2. The trim removed 2 bases at V and 7 bases at J, leaving 13 bases unmatched. CDR1 and CDR2 from the germline V gene are LGHNA and YNFKEQ. The CDR3 contains 17 residues. CDR3 sequence reads: CASSQRALAGDSWEQYF. The DNA of the CDR3 is TGTGCCAGCAGCCAAAGAGCACTAGCGGGAGATTCGTGGGAGCAGTACTTC.

The genes are TRBV28 and TRBJ2-7; 10 bases are shared with TRBD2. The CDR3 spans 15 residues. The J segment lost 1 base and the V segment lost 6 bases, leaving 6 bases of the junction unmatched. The V gene's germline CDR1 is MDHEN and CDR2 SYDVKM. CDR3 DNA: TGTGCCAGCAGCAAAAGCGGGAGGGCTTCCTACGAGCAGTACTTC. Translated: CASSKSGRASYEQYF. The full variable domain, in which reference TRBV28 and TRBJ2-7 provide the parts outside the CDR3, is DVKVTQSSRYLVKRTGEKVFLECVQDMDHENMFWYRQDPGLGLRLIYFSYDVKMKEKGDIPEGYSVSREKKERFSLILESASTNQTSMYLCASSKSGRASYEQYFGPGTRLTVT.

This chain uses TRBV7-2 with TRBJ2-5; 8 nucleotides line up with TRBD1. The DNA end favors TRBJ2-7, so the J call may be wrong. Germline V gene sequence: CDR1 SGHTA, CDR2 FQGNSA. This CDR3 has 14 amino acids. The DNA of the CDR3 is TGTGCCAGCAGCGGACAGGGACTGGTATACGAGCAGTACTTC. Translated, it gives CASSGQGLVYEQYF.

This chain uses TRBV14 with TRBJ2-2; D ambiguous. The CDR3 is made up of 16 amino acids. Trimming took 0 bases from V and 1 from J, leaving 9 bases between them. Per germline, CDR1 SGHDN and CDR2 FVKESK. CDR3 amino acids: CASSQERLKNTGELFF. CDR3 nucleotide sequence: TGTGCCAGCAGCCAAGAGCGACTGAAGAACACCGGGGAGCTGTTTTTT.

This chain joins TRBV18 and TRBJ1-5; the match to TRBD1 covers 7 bases. Germline V CDR1 and CDR2: KGHSH, LQKENI. The trim removed 3 bases at V and 3 bases at J, leaving 5 bases unmatched. This CDR3 has 15 amino acids. The CDR3 sequence: CASSPGQNLNQPQHF. The CDR3 DNA sequence: TGTGCCAGCTCACCGGGACAGAACCTCAATCAGCCCCAGCATTTT.

The V gene is TRBV28, the J gene TRBJ2-1; 9 bases are a match to TRBD2. There are 15 residues in the CDR3. V dropped 5 bases and J dropped 4; count of bases not matched to a gene: 6. CDR1 and CDR2 from the germline V gene are MDHEN and SYDVKM. The CDR3 DNA reads TGTGCCAGCAGTGAGTTTAGCGGGAGTTACAATGAGCAGTTCTTC. Protein sequence: CASSEFSGSYNEQFF.

The gene calls are TRBV6-5 and TRBJ2-2; a weak D match, TRBD2 (6 bases). The CDR3 extends over 15 amino acids. CDR1 MNHEY and CDR2 SVGAGI come from the germline V gene. The V end was cut by 6 bases, the J end by 5 bases, with 16 bases between. DNA for the CDR3: TGTGCCAGCAGCCCCCACGGGAGTGGAACCGGGGAGCTGTTTTTT. This codes for CASSPHGSGTGELFF.

This chain links TRBV25-1 with TRBJ1-1, with D uncertain. In germline, CDR1 is MGHDK, CDR2 SYGVNS. The CDR3 totals 14 residues. With 8 bases removed from V and 4 bases from J, the gap between germline ends came to 17 bases. CDR3 coding DNA: TGTGCCAGCGGCGGTCCGGCCGGCCGCACTGAAGCTTTCTTT. Translating gives CASGGPAGRTEAFF.

The count of this clone is one. This chain uses TRBV28 with TRBJ1-5; D remains unclear. The CDR3 totals 16 residues. V lost 3 bases to trimming and J lost 3 bases, with 15 bases between them. Germline lookup yields CDR1 MDHEN and CDR2 SYDVKM. CDR3 protein: CASSFPGNHPNQPQHF. The CDR3 nucleotides read TGTGCCAGCAGTTTCCCGGGGAACCATCCCAATCAGCCCCAGCATTTT.

The chain couples TRBV27 to TRBJ2-7, with D unresolved. Germline CDR1 and CDR2: MNHEY and SMNVEV (reference sequence). This CDR3 is 11 amino acids long. The V and J ends lost 4 bases and 6 bases respectively, with 7 bases between them. The CDR3 loop reads CASSSVGEQYF. The CDR3 DNA reads as TGTGCCAGCAGTTCCGTTGGCGAGCAGTACTTC.

The chain couples TRBV19 to TRBJ1-1, with 8 bases matching TRBD1. There are 12 residues in the CDR3. CDR1 and CDR2 (germline): LNHDA, SQIVND (reference sequence). Trimming at V came to 6 bases and at J to 3 bases, leaving 0 bases not matched to a gene. The CDR3: CASRDRDTEAFF. The CDR3 DNA is TGTGCCAGTAGGGACAGGGACACTGAAGCTTTCTTT.

The chain recombines TRBV5-1 with TRBJ2-1, with 7 bases aligning to TRBD1. V shed 4 bases and J 5 bases; nucleotides not matched to a gene: 6. The germline gives CDR1 SGHRS, CDR2 YFSETQ. CDR3 length equals 14 residues. The CDR3 spells CASSLGTANNEQFF. The CDR3 coding sequence is TGCGCCAGCAGCCTCGGGACAGCGAACAATGAGCAGTTCTTC.

This sequence joins TRBV28 and TRBJ2-7; possible D gene TRBD2, 5 bases. From germline, CDR1 is MDHEN and CDR2 SYDVKM. The CDR3 is 15 amino acids. Trimming left V 5 bases short and J 0 bases short, with 14 bases between. The CDR3 coding sequence is TGTGCCAGCAGTCTGAGGGCTATCCGCTCCTACGAGCAGTACTTC. Residues: CASSLRAIRSYEQYF.

The chain links TRBV27 to TRBJ2-2; TRBD2 aligns across 8 bases. CDR3 length: 15 amino acids. With 3 bases clipped from V and 6 bases from J, the junction kept 6 bases outside the gene matches. Per the germline V gene, CDR1 is MNHEY and CDR2 is SMNVEV (reference sequence). In DNA, the CDR3 is TGTGCCAGCAGTTTTGGGGCTAGCGGGTCCGGGGAGCTGTTTTTT. Translation: CASSFGASGSGELFF.

This sequence joins TRBV19 and TRBJ1-1, with TRBD1 identical over 7 bases. The length of the CDR3 is 14 residues. From germline, CDR1 is LNHDA and CDR2 SQIVND (reference sequence). With V trimmed by 5 bases and J by 0 bases, 3 bases remained unmatched. As DNA, the CDR3 is TGTGCCAGTAGTTTCGACAGGGTGAACACTGAAGCTTTCTTT. Its protein is CASSFDRVNTEAFF.

This rearrangement joins TRBV28 to TRBJ2-7; 8 bases line up with TRBD2. CDR3 length: 15 residues. V was clipped by 6 bases and J by 0 bases; unmatched bases: 7. Germline-derived CDR1 and CDR2 are MDHEN and SYDVKM. CDR3 sequence (DNA): TGTGCCAGCAGAGAAGCGGGAGTAACCTCCTACGAGCAGTACTTC. Translation: CASREAGVTSYEQYF.

This rearrangement joins TRBV19 to TRBJ2-1; D gene unclear. Trimming stripped 1 base from V and 9 bases from J, with 4 bases between. This CDR3 contains 11 residues. The germline gives CDR1 LNHDA, CDR2 SQIVND (reference sequence). CDR3: CASSIAGEQFF. The CDR3 nucleotides read TGTGCCAGTAGTATAGCGGGTGAGCAGTTCTTC.

This clone has more than one count but fewer than ten. The CDR3 nucleotides are TGTGCCAGCAGCTTAGGACAGGGTCAGGGTCAGCCCCAGCATTTT. Translating gives CASSLGQGQGQPQHF. The V and J genes are TRBV7-9 and TRBJ1-5, with 7 bases that match TRBD1. The junction had 6 bases not matched to a gene; V was cut back by 1 base and J by 6 bases. Germline CDR1 SEHNR, CDR2 FQNEAQ (reference sequence). The CDR3 has 15 residues.

The sample holds one count of this clone. The DNA of the CDR3 is TGTGCCAGCAGTTTAGAAGTTCCCCACGAGCAGTACTTC. As protein: CASSLEVPHEQYF. The genes are TRBV28 and TRBJ2-7, with D uncertain. The V and J ends lost 2 bases and 5 bases respectively, with 10 bases between them. Germline values: CDR1 MDHEN, CDR2 SYDVKM. This CDR3 has 13 amino acids.

The V gene is TRBV11-2, the J gene TRBJ2-2; D gene unclear. The V end lost 5 bases, the J end lost 7 bases, and 14 bases lay between the germline ends. The germline V gene has CDR1 SGHAT and CDR2 FQNNGV. This CDR3 region has 14 residues. CDR3 amino acids: CASSALRSGGELFF. The CDR3 region has the DNA TGTGCCAGCAGCGCCCTGCGGTCGGGCGGGGAGCTGTTTTTT.

The chain is built from TRBV19 and TRBJ2-5; the D gene is possibly TRBD1 (6 bases). The DNA end is a closer match to TRBJ2-7, so the J assignment may be wrong. Germline-derived CDR1 and CDR2 are LNHDA and SQIVND (reference sequence). The CDR3 covers 13 residues. The CDR3, as DNA: TGTGCCAGTAGTGCGGACAGTTTCTACGAGCAGTACTTC. It is translated as CASSADSFYEQYF.

J is TRBJ2-1 and V is TRBV11-2; TRBD1 might be the D (7 bases). This CDR3 region has 16 residues. Per the germline V gene, CDR1 is SGHAT and CDR2 is FQNNGV. Trimming cost V 0 bases and J 10 bases, with 19 bases left between them. As DNA, the CDR3 is TGTGCCAGCAGCTTAGATTCGGCAGGGGGGACAAGGGAGCAGTTCTTC. Its translation: CASSLDSAGGTREQFF.

About this clone itself: The same CDR3 is also encoded by other DNA sequences in this sample. J is TRBJ2-7 and V is TRBV5-1; 7 nucleotides agree with TRBD2. Germline V gene sequence: CDR1 SGHRS, CDR2 YFSETQ. With 0 bases clipped from V and 0 bases from J, the junction kept 3 bases outside the gene matches. The CDR3 is 15 residues long. The CDR3 DNA sequence: TGCGCCAGCAGCTTGGTAGCGGGTAGCTCCTACGAGCAGTACTTC. Its translation: CASSLVAGSSYEQYF.

This clone showed up just once. The V gene is TRBV6-4, the J gene TRBJ1-4; D ambiguous. The CDR3 covers 17 residues. Trimming removed 2 bases from V and 5 bases from J, with 18 bases in between. The germline V gene has CDR1 MRHNA and CDR2 SNTAGT. The CDR3 region is CASSDAFLRQKNEKLFF. DNA for the CDR3: TGTGCCAGCAGTGACGCTTTCTTAAGGCAAAAAAATGAAAAACTGTTTTTT.

This chain uses TRBV2 with TRBJ2-7, with D perhaps given as TRBD1 or TRBD2 (6 bases each). Trimming cost V 5 bases and J 4 bases, with 18 bases left between them. CDR1 is SNHLY, CDR2 FYNNEI, per germline. The CDR3 loop spans 15 amino acids. Written as DNA, the CDR3 is TGTGCCAGCAGTCCGGCCCTGGGGGGCCTATACGAGCAGTACTTC. Translating it yields CASSPALGGLYEQYF.